This T cell receptor (beta chain) originates from a study of blood T cell repertoires in COVID-19. Whole-study context: Samples of COVID-19 (acute and convalescent) were obtained from the United States, Italy and Spain.

Sequencing was performed with immunoSEQ multiplex PCR; in TCRdb, only in-frame clones are kept and a portion is missing. The data contain some 390,000 clones, approximately 89% of them singletons. CDR3 length: 14 amino acids. The V end lost 5 bases, the J end lost 7 bases, and 16 bases lay between the germline ends. The germline gives CDR1 SGHTS, CDR2 YDEGEE. Specimen: peripheral blood. The chain uses TRBV5-8 and TRBJ1-5; no clear D. The sequence came from a woman in her sixties or seventies with COVID-19, enrolled during active disease. CDR3: CASRLKAGGQPQHF. Written as DNA, the CDR3 is TGTGCCAGCAGATTGAAAGCAGGCGGGCAGCCCCAGCATTTT.